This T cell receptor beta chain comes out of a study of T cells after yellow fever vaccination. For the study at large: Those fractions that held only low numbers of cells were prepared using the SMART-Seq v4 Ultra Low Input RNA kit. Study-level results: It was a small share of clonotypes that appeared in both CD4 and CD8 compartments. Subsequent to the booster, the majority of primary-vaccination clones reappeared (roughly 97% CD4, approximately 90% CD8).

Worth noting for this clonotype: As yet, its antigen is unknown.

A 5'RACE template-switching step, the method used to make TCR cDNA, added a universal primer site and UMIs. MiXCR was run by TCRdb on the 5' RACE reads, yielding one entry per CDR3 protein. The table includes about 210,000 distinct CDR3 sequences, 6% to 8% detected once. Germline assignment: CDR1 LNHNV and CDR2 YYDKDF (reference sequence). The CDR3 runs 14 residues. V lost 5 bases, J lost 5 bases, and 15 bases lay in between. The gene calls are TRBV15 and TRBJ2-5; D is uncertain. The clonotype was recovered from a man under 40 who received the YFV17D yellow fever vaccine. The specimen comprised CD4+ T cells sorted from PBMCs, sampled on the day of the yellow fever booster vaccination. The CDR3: CATSPTRLRETQYF. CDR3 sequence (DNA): TGTGCCACCAGCCCGACCAGACTGCGCGAGACCCAGTACTTC. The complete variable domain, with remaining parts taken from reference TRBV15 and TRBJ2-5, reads DAMVIQNPRYQVTQFGKPVTLSCSQTLNHNVMYWYQQKSSQAPKLLFHYYDKDFNNEADTPDNFQSRRPNTSFCFLDIRSPGLGDTAMYLCATSPTRLRETQYFGPGTRLLVL.